These T cell receptor beta chains were read from a single sample in a study of CD8 T cells in Susac syndrome. TCRdb ran MiXCR on the immunoSEQ multiplex PCR reads and lists one entry per CDR3 protein. Altogether 130,000 or so distinct CDR3 sequences are present, about 90% being singletons, with the ten largest covering around 0.24%. The sequencing sample was made of CD8+ T cells from PBMCs. The origin of the receptors is a human donor with multiple sclerosis. The CDR3 runs from the conserved cysteine through the conserved F or W. The D gene is left open where the match is weak. Where a row states a size, it is once, few, many or the class of an expanded clone; other rows omit it.

TRBV19	TRBD1	.	TRBJ1-2	TGTGCCAGTAGTATAGCCAAGACAGGGGTTGGCTACACCTTC	CASSIAKTGVGYTF
TRBV27	.	.	TRBJ1-1	TGTGCCAGCAGTTTATCAACAAACACTGAAGCTTTCTTT	CASSLSTNTEAFF
TRBV27	.	.	TRBJ2-5	TGTGCCAGCATGGGAGGGGGCGAGACCCAGTACTTC	CASMGGGETQYF
TRBV12-3/TRBV12-4	TRBD2	.	TRBJ2-2	TGTGCCACCACGGGGGGAATGCGGACCGGGGAGCTGTTTTTT	CATTGGMRTGELFF
TRBV5-4	TRBD2	.	TRBJ2-7	TGTGCCAGCAGCTTACCGACTAGCCCCTACGAGCAGTACTTC	CASSLPTSPYEQYF
TRBV3-1	.	once	TRBJ2-1	TGTGCCAGCAGCCAGAGCAGGGTCAATGAGCAGTTCTTC	CASSQSRVNEQFF
TRBV7-8	.	.	TRBJ2-1	TGTGCCAGCAGCTTGGGCGGCGAGTACAATGAGCAGTTCTTC	CASSLGGEYNEQFF
TRBV4-3	.	once	TRBJ2-5	TGCGCCAGCAGCCAAGATGGGATTTCAGAGACCCAGTACTTC	CASSQDGISETQYF
TRBV11-1	.	.	TRBJ1-2	TGTGCCAGCAGCTTAGACATCGGAGACTATGGCTACACCTTC	CASSLDIGDYGYTF
TRBV25-1	.	.	TRBJ2-2	TGTGCCAGCAGTACACCCCCCAATAGGAGCTACACCGGGGAGCTGTTTTTT	CASSTPPNRSYTGELFF
TRBV10-3	TRBD1	.	TRBJ2-1	TGTGCCATCAGTGAGGGACAGGGGAGTGAGCAGTTCTTC	CAISEGQGSEQFF
TRBV14	.	.	TRBJ2-5	TGTGCCAGCAGCCGCGGAGGGGAAGAGACCCAGTACTTC	CASSRGGEETQYF
TRBV6-1	TRBD1	.	TRBJ1-4	TGTGCCAGCAGTCCCGGACAGGGGGGGAGTGAAAAACTGTTTTTT	CASSPGQGGSEKLFF
TRBV5-6	.	few	TRBJ2-7	TGTGCCAGCAGTTCAATTCCCTACGAGCAGTACTTC	CASSSIPYEQYF
TRBV30	.	.	TRBJ1-1	TGTGCCTGGAGTCCCCTTCCCCCTGGAGGAAACACTGAAGCTTTCTTT	CAWSPLPPGGNTEAFF
TRBV7-9	.	once	TRBJ1-1	TGTGCCAGCAGCTCCTCCACTGAAGCTTTCTTT	CASSSSTEAFF
TRBV12-3/TRBV12-4	.	.	TRBJ1-1	TGTGCCAGCATAATCGTCGGTGAAGCTTTCTTT	CASIIVGEAFF
TRBV28	.	.	TRBJ2-1	TGTGCCAGCAGTTCAGCCCAGGAAAACAATGAGCAGTTCTTC	CASSSAQENNEQFF
TRBV20-1	.	.	TRBJ2-7	TGCAGTGTACTCGAAACAGCATCCTACGAGCAGTACTTC	CSVLETASYEQYF
TRBV27	TRBD1	once	TRBJ2-1	TGTGCCAGCAGTTTTCAGGGGGCCCATGAGCAGTTCTTC	CASSFQGAHEQFF
TRBV27	TRBD1	few	TRBJ1-2	TGTGCCAGCAGTTTACAAACCCCCGGGACAGGGGATGGCTACACCTTC	CASSLQTPGTGDGYTF
TRBV2	.	.	TRBJ1-1	TGTGCCGGGGAGGACGGTTCCACTGAAGCTTTCTTT	CAGEDGSTEAFF
TRBV29-1	.	.	TRBJ2-7	TGCAGCTGTAGACCGGCTATGGGCGAGCAGTACTTC	CSCRPAMGEQYF
TRBV30	.	.	TRBJ2-2	TGTGCCTCGACAGTCACCGGGGAGCTGTTTTTT	CASTVTGELFF
TRBV24-1	.	.	TRBJ2-3	TGTGCCACCTCTGGAAATCCCACAGATACGCAGTATTTT	CATSGNPTDTQYF
TRBV30	.	.	TRBJ1-1	TGTGCCTGGAGTAGGCGGCCTGGGGCTGAAGCTTTCTTT	CAWSRRPGAEAFF
TRBV4-1	TRBD2	.	TRBJ2-1	TGCGCCAGCAGGAGTTTCGGGACTAGCGGTAATGAGCAGTTCTTC	CASRSFGTSGNEQFF
TRBV5-6	.	few	TRBJ1-1	TGTGCCAGCAGCTTGGTCGTCACTGAAGCTTTCTTT	CASSLVVTEAFF
TRBV2	.	.	TRBJ2-5	TGTGCCAGCAGTGAGGCGGTCACAGAAGAGACCCAGTACTTC	CASSEAVTEETQYF
TRBV27	.	few	TRBJ2-7	TGTGCCAGCAGTTTGACGGCATCCTACGAGCAGTACTTC	CASSLTASYEQYF
TRBV10-2	.	.	TRBJ1-4	TGCGCCAGCAGTTTTGAGGGTACTAATGAAAAACTGTTTTTT	CASSFEGTNEKLFF
TRBV29-1	.	.	TRBJ2-7	TGCAGCGTTGTGGCCCTAGGGAGCTCCTACGAGCAGTACTTC	CSVVALGSSYEQYF
TRBV19	.	.	TRBJ2-1	TGTGCCAGTAGTATCGGAGGGGGATCCTACAATGAGCAGTTCTTC	CASSIGGGSYNEQFF
TRBV7-8	.	.	TRBJ1-1	TGTGCCAGCAGCTTAGCGCTAGGGATGAACACTGAAGCTTTCTTT	CASSLALGMNTEAFF
TRBV7-9	.	.	TRBJ2-1	TGTGCCAGCAGCCCCCCGAGTCAGGTGGGAGAGCAGTTCTTC	CASSPPSQVGEQFF
TRBV6-6	TRBD1	.	TRBJ2-1	TGTGCCAGCAGGAGGGACAGCAGCTCCTACAATGAGCAGTTCTTC	CASRRDSSSYNEQFF
TRBV7-9	.	.	TRBJ1-4	TGTGCCAGCAGCCCCGTGACGGCAGAGAATGAAAAACTGTTTTTT	CASSPVTAENEKLFF
TRBV3-1	.	.	TRBJ2-1	TGTGCCAGCAGCCAGATGTCCTACAATGAGCAGTTCTTC	CASSQMSYNEQFF
TRBV29-1	TRBD2	once	TRBJ2-3	TGCAGCGTTGCGGGGAACGAGCGGGATAGCACAGATACGCAGTATTTT	CSVAGNERDSTDTQYF
TRBV19	.	.	TRBJ2-5	TGTGCCAGTAGTAACCAGGGTCCCATGCCGAAGACCCAGTACTTC	CASSNQGPMPKTQYF
TRBV19	.	.	TRBJ1-1	TGTGCCAGTAGTTTGACAGAGATGGAAACTGAAGCTTTCTTT	CASSLTEMETEAFF
TRBV3-1	TRBD2	.	TRBJ2-2	TGTGCCAGCAGCACCGGCCGACTAGCGGGAATGAACACCGGGGAGCTGTTTTTT	CASSTGRLAGMNTGELFF